Sequencing of this TCR beta chain was carried out in a study of technical replicates of blood from a few donors. Germline CDR1 and CDR2: WNHNN and SYGVQD (reference sequence). V lost 6 bases to trimming and J lost 0 bases, with 12 bases between them. The CDR3 totals 15 residues. Libraries were prepared by immunoSEQ multiplex PCR; TCRdb keeps only in-frame clonotypes and omits some of them. The data hold around 68,000 clones, with 95% to 98% observed a single time. The clonotype comes from a human donor in good health. Sequenced material: T cells isolated from PBMCs. J is TRBJ1-5 and V is TRBV10-1; tentatively, D is TRBD1 (5 bases). DNA for the CDR3: TGCGCCAGCAGGGCGGGGGGGATTAGCAATCAGCCCCAGCATTTT. It yields the protein CASRAGGISNQPQHF.